This is a list of T cell receptor beta chains from one sample in a study of blood T cell repertoires in COVID-19. Clones were sequenced by immunoSEQ multiplex PCR, and TCRdb holds only the in-frame ones, with some missing. The sample contains some 350,000 clones, 90% of which appear only once. Sequencing was carried out using peripheral blood. The receptors stem from a man younger than 30 with active or convalescent COVID-19. The CDR3 runs from the conserved cysteine through the conserved F or W. A D gene is named only where the DNA matches it firmly. Clone size is stated in some rows and not others, as once, few, many or a class when expanded.

size | J | V | D | DNA | CDR3
NA | TRBJ2-7 | TRBV28 | TRBD2 | TGTGCCAGCAGTTTATATGGGGGAGGACTAGCGGGAGGAAACTACGAGCAGTACTTC | CASSLYGGGLAGGNYEQYF
NA | TRBJ2-1 | TRBV7-6 | TRBD2 | TGTGCCAGCAGCTTAAGTTCAAGGATAGCGGGGGATCCCTACAATGAGCAGTTCTTC | CASSLSSRIAGDPYNEQFF
NA | TRBJ2-3 | TRBV2 | TRBD2 | TGTGCCAGCAGCGATCTCGGGACTAGCGGGAGTTTTAGCACAGATACGCAGTATTTT | CASSDLGTSGSFSTDTQYF
NA | TRBJ2-5 | TRBV7-9 | NA | TGTGCCAGCAGCTTAGCGGGGGGTTACCAAGAGACCCAGTACTTC | CASSLAGGYQETQYF
NA | TRBJ1-5 | TRBV7-2 | NA | TGTGCCAGCAGCTATTATACAGGGAATAGCAATCAGCCCCAGCATTTT | CASSYYTGNSNQPQHF
medium-sized | TRBJ1-4 | TRBV28 | NA | TGTGCCAGCCTACACCGGGACTTAGAGGAAAAACTGTTTTTT | CASLHRDLEEKLFF
NA | TRBJ2-7 | TRBV19 | TRBD1 | TGTGCCAGTAGCGAACCGGGACAGGTGGGGTTCGAGCAGTACTTC | CASSEPGQVGFEQYF
NA | TRBJ1-1 | TRBV19 | NA | TGTGCCAGTAGTATGGGAACGCGGGGAGGGCCTGAAGCTTTCTTT | CASSMGTRGGPEAFF
once | TRBJ2-2 | TRBV6-4 | NA | TGTGCCAGTAGACTAGAAGCGAACACCGGGGAGCTGTTTTTT | CASRLEANTGELFF
NA | TRBJ2-7 | TRBV9 | TRBD2 | TGTGCCAGCAGCGTAGAAGCTAGCGGGCAGTACGAGCAGTACTTC | CASSVEASGQYEQYF
once | TRBJ2-3 | TRBV11-1 | NA | TGTGCCAGCAGCCTACCCCCCGCAGATACGCAGTATTTT | CASSLPPADTQYF
NA | TRBJ1-1 | TRBV6-5 | TRBD1 | TGTGCCAGCAGTTACTCAGGGACAGGTCACCGAGAAGCTTTCTTT | CASSYSGTGHREAFF
NA | TRBJ1-1 | TRBV19 | NA | TGTGCCAGTAGTATACTGGGACATCGGACTGAAGCTTTCTTT | CASSILGHRTEAFF
once | TRBJ2-5 | TRBV3-1/TRBV3-2 | NA | TGTGCCAGCAGCCAAGGCCCCCGCTACCTCCATGACTTC | CASSQGPRYLHDF
once | TRBJ1-1 | TRBV19 | NA | TGTGCCAGTAGTATGGATCTCGGCGGCTACACTGAAGCTTTCTTT | CASSMDLGGYTEAFF
NA | TRBJ1-2 | TRBV6-5 | NA | TGTGCCAGCAGTTACTCCAATCCAAATACGGATGGCTACACCTTC | CASSYSNPNTDGYTF
NA | TRBJ2-3 | TRBV2 | NA | TGTGCCAGCAGCCAATCGGGGGTAAGAGGGACCACAGATACGCAGTATTTT | CASSQSGVRGTTDTQYF
NA | TRBJ2-3 | TRBV27 | TRBD1 | TGTGCCAGCAGTTGGCAGGGGGCCACAGATACGCAGTATTTT | CASSWQGATDTQYF
NA | TRBJ2-5 | TRBV28 | NA | TGTGCCAGCAGCGAGGTGGGAGAGACCCAGTACTTC | CASSEVGETQYF